A selection of T cell receptor beta chains follows, all from one sample in a study of blood T cell repertoires in COVID-19. Generated by immunoSEQ multiplex PCR, the TCRdb table keeps only in-frame clones and is missing some. The data show around 230,000 clones, with about nine tenths seen just once and roughly 7% held by the top ten. The sample taken for sequencing was peripheral blood. Every receptor here comes from a man in his 60s who had recovered from COVID-19. Both conserved end residues are part of each CDR3. The D gene is left open where the match is weak. Part of the rows lack a size; the others show once, few, many or a class for expanded clones.

NA,TRBV7-9,TRBJ1-5,NA,CASSRGAAGNYQPQHF,TGTGCCAGCAGCCGAGGGGCGGCGGGGAATTATCAGCCCCAGCATTTT
NA,TRBV18,TRBJ1-2,few,CASSLDRSADGYTF,TGTGCCAGCTCTCTCGACAGGTCGGCCGATGGCTACACCTTC
NA,TRBV2,TRBJ2-1,few,CASSVGQRRNEQFF,TGTGCCAGCAGTGTAGGTCAGCGTCGGAATGAGCAGTTCTTC
TRBD2,TRBV24-1,TRBJ2-1,NA,CATSDVAGTTTSGYNEQFF,TGTGCCACCAGTGATGTGGCAGGGACAACGACTAGCGGTTACAATGAGCAGTTCTTC
TRBD1,TRBV27,TRBJ2-5,NA,CASSLSRGRGYQETQYF,TGTGCCAGCAGTTTATCCAGGGGGCGAGGGTACCAAGAGACCCAGTACTTC
TRBD2,TRBV11-3,TRBJ2-1,NA,CASSLALAGGNEQFF,TGTGCCAGCAGCTTAGCGCTAGCGGGGGGGAATGAGCAGTTCTTC
NA,TRBV5-1,TRBJ2-6,NA,CASSLSTGANVLTF,TGCGCCAGCAGCTTGTCTACGGGGGCCAACGTCCTGACTTTC
NA,TRBV12-3/TRBV12-4,TRBJ1-1,NA,CASSLQSYTEAFF,TGTGCCAGCAGTTTACAGTCGTACACTGAAGCTTTCTTT
NA,TRBV28,TRBJ2-7,NA,CASSSLTYRVYYEQYF,TGTGCCAGCAGTTCTCTGACCTACAGGGTTTACTACGAGCAGTACTTC
TRBD2,TRBV28,TRBJ2-3,NA,CASTAGGIYTQYF,TGTGCCAGCACAGCGGGGGGTATATATACGCAGTATTTT
NA,TRBV6-5,TRBJ1-6,NA,CASRGGETYNSPLHF,TGTGCCAGCAGGGGCGGGGAGACATATAATTCACCCCTCCACTTT
TRBD1,TRBV5-6,TRBJ1-2,NA,CASSLGQGALGYTF,TGTGCCAGCAGCTTGGGACAGGGGGCGCTTGGCTACACCTTC
TRBD1,TRBV6-5,TRBJ1-5,NA,CASSSNRGLGNQPQHF,TGTGCCAGCAGTTCTAACAGGGGCCTTGGCAATCAGCCCCAGCATTTT
TRBD2,TRBV5-1,TRBJ2-1,NA,CASSTASGTQSSYNEQFF,TGCGCCAGCAGCACCGCTAGCGGGACCCAAAGCTCCTACAATGAGCAGTTCTTC